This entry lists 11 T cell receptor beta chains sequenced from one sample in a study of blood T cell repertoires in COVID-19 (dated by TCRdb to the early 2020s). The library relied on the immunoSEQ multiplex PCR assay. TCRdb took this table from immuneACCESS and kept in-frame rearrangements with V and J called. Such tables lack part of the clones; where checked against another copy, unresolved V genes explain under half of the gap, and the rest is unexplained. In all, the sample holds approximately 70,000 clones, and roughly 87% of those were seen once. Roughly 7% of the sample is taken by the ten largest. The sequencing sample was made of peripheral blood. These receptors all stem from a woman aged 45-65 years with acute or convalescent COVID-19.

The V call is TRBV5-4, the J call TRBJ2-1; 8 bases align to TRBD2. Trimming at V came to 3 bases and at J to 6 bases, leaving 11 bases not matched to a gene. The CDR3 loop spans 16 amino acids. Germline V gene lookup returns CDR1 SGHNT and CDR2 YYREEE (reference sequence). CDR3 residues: CASSSLLGRGANEQFF. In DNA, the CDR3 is TGTGCCAGCAGCTCCCTACTTGGGCGGGGGGCCAATGAGCAGTTCTTC. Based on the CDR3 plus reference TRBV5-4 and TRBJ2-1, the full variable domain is ETGVTQSPTHLIKTRGQQVTLRCSSQSGHNTVSWYQQALGQGPQFIFQYYREEENGRGNFPPRFSGLQFPNYSSELNVNALELDDSALYLCASSSLLGRGANEQFFGPGTRLTVL.

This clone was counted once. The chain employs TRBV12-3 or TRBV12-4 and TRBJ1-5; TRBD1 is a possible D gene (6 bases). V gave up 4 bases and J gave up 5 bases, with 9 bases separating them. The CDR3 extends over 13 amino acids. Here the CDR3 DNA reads TGTGCCAGCAGTTCAGAGGGGGATCAGCCCCAGCATTTT. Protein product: CASSSEGDQPQHF.

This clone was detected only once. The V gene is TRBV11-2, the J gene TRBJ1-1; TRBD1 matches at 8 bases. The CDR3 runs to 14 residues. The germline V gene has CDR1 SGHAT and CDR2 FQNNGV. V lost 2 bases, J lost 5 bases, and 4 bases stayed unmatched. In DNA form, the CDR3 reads TGTGCCAGCAGCTTACAGGGGGCAATGACTGAAGCTTTCTTT. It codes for CASSLQGAMTEAFF. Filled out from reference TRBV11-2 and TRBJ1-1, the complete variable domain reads EAGVAQSPRYKIIEKRQSVAFWCNPISGHATLYWYQQILGQGPKLLIQFQNNGVVDDSQLPKDRFSAERLKGVDSTLKIQPAKLEDSAVYLCASSLQGAMTEAFFGQGTRLTVV.

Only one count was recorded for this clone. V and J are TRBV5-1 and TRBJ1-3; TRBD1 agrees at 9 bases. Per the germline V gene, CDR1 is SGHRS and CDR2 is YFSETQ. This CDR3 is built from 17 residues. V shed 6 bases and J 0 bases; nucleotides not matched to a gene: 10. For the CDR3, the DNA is TGCGCCAGCAACTCCGGGACAGGGATGAGCTCTGGAAACACCATATATTTT. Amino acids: CASNSGTGMSSGNTIYF.

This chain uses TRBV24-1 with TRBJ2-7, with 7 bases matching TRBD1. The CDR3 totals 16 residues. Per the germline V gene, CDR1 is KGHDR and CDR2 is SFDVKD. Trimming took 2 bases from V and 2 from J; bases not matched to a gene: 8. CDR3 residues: CATSDSRQGVTYEQYF. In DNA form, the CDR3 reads TGTGCCACCAGTGATTCGCGACAGGGAGTTACCTACGAGCAGTACTTC.

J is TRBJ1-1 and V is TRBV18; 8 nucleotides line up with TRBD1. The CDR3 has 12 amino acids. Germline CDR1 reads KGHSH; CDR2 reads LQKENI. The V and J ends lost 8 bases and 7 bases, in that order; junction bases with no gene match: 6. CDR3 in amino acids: CASQVDRGEAFF. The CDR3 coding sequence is TGTGCCAGCCAAGTCGACAGGGGTGAAGCTTTCTTT.

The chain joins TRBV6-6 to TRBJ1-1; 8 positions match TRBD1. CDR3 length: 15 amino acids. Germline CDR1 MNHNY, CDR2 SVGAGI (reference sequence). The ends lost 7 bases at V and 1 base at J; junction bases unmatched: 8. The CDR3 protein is CASINQGAGNTEAFF. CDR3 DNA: TGTGCCAGCATTAACCAGGGGGCTGGGAACACTGAAGCTTTCTTT.

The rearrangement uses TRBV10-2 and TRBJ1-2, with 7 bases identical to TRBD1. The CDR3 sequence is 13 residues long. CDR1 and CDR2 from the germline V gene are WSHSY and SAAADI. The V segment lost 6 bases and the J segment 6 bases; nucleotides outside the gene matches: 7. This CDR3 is CASSLQGLNGYTF. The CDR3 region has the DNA TGCGCCAGCAGCCTACAGGGGTTAAATGGCTACACCTTC.

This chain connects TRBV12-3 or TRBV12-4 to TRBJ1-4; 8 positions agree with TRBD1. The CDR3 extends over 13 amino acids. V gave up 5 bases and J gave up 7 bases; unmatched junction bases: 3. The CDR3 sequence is CASSHGQGEKLFF. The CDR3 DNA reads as TGTGCCAGCAGTCACGGACAGGGTGAAAAACTGTTTTTT.

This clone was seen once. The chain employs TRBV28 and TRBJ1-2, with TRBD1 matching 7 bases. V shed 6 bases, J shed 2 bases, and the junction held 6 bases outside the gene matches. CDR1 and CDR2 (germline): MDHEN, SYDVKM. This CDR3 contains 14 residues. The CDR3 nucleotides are TGTGCCAGCAGCCCCCCGGGACAGAACTATGGCTACACCTTC. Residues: CASSPPGQNYGYTF.

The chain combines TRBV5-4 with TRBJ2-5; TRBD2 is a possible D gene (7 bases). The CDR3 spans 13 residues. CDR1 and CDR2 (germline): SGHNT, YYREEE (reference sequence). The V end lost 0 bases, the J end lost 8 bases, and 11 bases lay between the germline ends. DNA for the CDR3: TGTGCCAGCAGCTTGGCGGGGGGCGGTACCCAGTACTTC. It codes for CASSLAGGGTQYF.